This T cell receptor beta chain derives from a study of T-cell reconstitution after alpha-beta-depleted transplantation in children. General study findings and limits: There were some patients whose high TCRbeta diversity at day 60 came from surviving recipient T cells and thymic progenitors. Expanded graft clones numbering several hundred reportedly gave rise to alpha-beta T cells about two months after transplant. T-cell counts and diversity were attributed mostly to newly produced T cells one year after transplant.

Trimming pared 0 bases from V and 1 base from J, leaving 5 bases between. The CDR3 is made up of 15 amino acids. Germline assignment: CDR1 SGDLS and CDR2 YYNGEE. With respect to this clonotype: Its antigen is not identified.

Construction of the TCRbeta library involved unique molecular identifiers. MiXCR was run by TCRdb on the PCR reads, yielding one entry per CDR3 protein. The sample lists about 200,000 distinct CDR3 sequences, roughly 8.1% occurring once. This chain joins TRBV9 and TRBJ2-6; D remains ambiguous. The sequence derives from a male patient aged 2 to 9 who had a stem cell transplant for acute myeloid leukemia, so the T cells may come from the graft donor. The sample was PBMCs, mostly from graft donor cells, taken 360 days after TCRalphabeta/CD19-depleted stem cell transplant. CDR3 amino acids: CASSVVPSGANVLTF. The CDR3, as DNA: TGTGCCAGCAGCGTAGTCCCGTCTGGGGCCAACGTCCTGACTTTC.